The 11 T cell receptor beta chains presented below share a single source sample, sequenced in a study of OX40 agonist ivuxolimab in advanced cancers. Using immunoSEQ multiplex PCR, the repertoire was profiled, and TCRdb retains in-frame clones only, with some absent. This repertoire shows approximately 11,000 clones, 80% to 90% found once; its top ten account for roughly 8.3%. The sequenced sample was CD4+ or CD8+ T cells sorted from blood, obtained in a trial of the OX40 agonist ivuxolimab. Receptor source: an adult with an advanced solid tumor such as melanoma, head and neck, liver or kidney cancer.

The chain combines TRBV7-9 with TRBJ1-5; D remains ambiguous. V was pared by 2 bases and J by 1 base, with 9 bases between. Germline CDR1 SEHNR, CDR2 FQNEAQ (reference sequence). The CDR3 has 15 residues. CDR3 sequence reads: CASSLSGRSNQPQHF. The CDR3 bases are TGTGCCAGCAGCTTATCCGGCAGGAGCAATCAGCCCCAGCATTTT. Filled out from reference TRBV7-9 and TRBJ1-5, the complete variable domain reads DTGVSQNPRHKITKRGQNVTFRCDPISEHNRLYWYRQTLGQGPEFLTYFQNEAQLEKSRLLSDRFSAERPKGSFSTLEIQRTEQGDSAMYLCASSLSGRSNQPQHFGDGTRLSIL.

This chain joins TRBV13 and TRBJ1-1; a possible D gene is TRBD1 (6 bases). The CDR3 spans 14 residues. Germline CDR1 PRHDT, CDR2 FYEKMQ (reference sequence). Trimming removed 2 bases at V and 1 base at J, with 8 bases between. The CDR3 bases are TGTGCCAGCAGCTTAACAGGGACGAACACTGAAGCTTTCTTT. This codes for CASSLTGTNTEAFF. The whole variable domain, remainder taken from reference TRBV13 and TRBJ1-1, is AAGVIQSPRHLIKEKRETATLKCYPIPRHDTVYWYQQGPGQDPQFLISFYEKMQSDKGSIPDRFSAQQFSDYHSELNMSSLELGDSALYFCASSLTGTNTEAFFGQGTRLTVV.

The V and J genes are TRBV7-9 and TRBJ1-2, with D uncertain. V was clipped by 4 bases and J by 1 base, with 4 bases between them. CDR3 length equals 12 residues. The germline CDR1 and CDR2 sequences are SEHNR and FQNEAQ (reference sequence). CDR3 bases: TGTGCCAGCAGCTCCCTTAACTATGGCTACACCTTC. It is translated as CASSSLNYGYTF.

This clone was picked up a small number of times. V gene TRBV13 combines with J gene TRBJ1-1, with 9 bases that match TRBD1. The CDR3 sequence is 15 residues long. The V segment lost 5 bases and the J segment 2 bases; nucleotides outside the gene matches: 6. Germline CDR1 is PRHDT and CDR2 is FYEKMQ (reference sequence). As DNA, the CDR3 is TGTGCCAGCAGCCAGGGGGGACAGGGAAACACTGAAGCTTTCTTT. Amino acids: CASSQGGQGNTEAFF.

The chain links TRBV4-2 to TRBJ2-5; weak D call: TRBD2 (7 bases). CDR3 length: 16 amino acids. Germline CDR1 and CDR2: LGHNA and YNFKEQ. The V gene lost 0 bases and the J gene lost 4 bases, with 15 bases spanning the gap. This CDR3 is CASSQDEGRGGETQYF. The CDR3 nucleotides read TGTGCCAGCAGCCAAGATGAGGGGAGGGGGGGAGAGACCCAGTACTTC.

The chain recombines TRBV4-1 with TRBJ1-2, with TRBD1 identical over 8 bases. There are 15 residues in the CDR3. V shed 1 base, J shed 6 bases, and the junction held 7 bases outside the gene matches. CDR1 and CDR2 (germline): MGHRA, YSYEKL. CDR3 protein: CASSQGQGAGDGYTF. The CDR3 bases are TGCGCCAGCAGCCAAGGTCAGGGGGCTGGGGATGGCTACACCTTC.

By share of the sample, this clone is medium-sized. This chain uses TRBV27 with TRBJ1-2, with D perhaps TRBD1 (6 bases). The germline V gene has CDR1 MNHEY and CDR2 SMNVEV (reference sequence). The CDR3 is 13 residues long. The germline V and J ends were trimmed by 2 bases and 6 bases, with 10 bases remaining between them. DNA for the CDR3: TGTGCCAGCAGTTTACAGTCAGGGGATGGCTACACCTTC. Translation gives CASSLQSGDGYTF.

The rearrangement links TRBV4-1 to TRBJ1-1; D remains ambiguous. This CDR3 has 12 residues. Trimming took off 8 bases at V and 5 bases at J, with 12 bases between the two ends. The V gene's germline CDR1 is MGHRA and CDR2 YSYEKL. The CDR3 bases are TGCGCCAGCCAAGGGTTTGGGACTGAAGCTTTCTTT. It is translated as CASQGFGTEAFF.

This clone has only one observation. The rearrangement uses TRBV19 and TRBJ1-1; D ambiguous. Deletions cut 10 bases from V and 2 bases from J, with 23 bases between. The CDR3 is 16 amino acids. Germline V gene sequence: CDR1 LNHDA, CDR2 SQIVND (reference sequence). The CDR3 protein is CATNTPLSGLNTEAFF. DNA for the CDR3: TGTGCCACCAATACCCCCCTGTCGGGCCTTAACACTGAAGCTTTCTTT.

This sequence joins TRBV7-9 and TRBJ1-1, with unresolved D. Looked up from germline, CDR1 is SEHNR and CDR2 is FQNEAQ (reference sequence). The V and J ends lost 1 base and 6 bases respectively, with 6 bases between them. The CDR3 is 12 amino acids. As DNA, the CDR3 is TGTGCCAGCAGCTTAGGAGTCTCTGAAGCTTTCTTT. Translating it yields CASSLGVSEAFF. Using reference TRBV7-9 and TRBJ1-1 for the parts outside the CDR3, the full variable domain is DTGVSQNPRHKITKRGQNVTFRCDPISEHNRLYWYRQTLGQGPEFLTYFQNEAQLEKSRLLSDRFSAERPKGSFSTLEIQRTEQGDSAMYLCASSLGVSEAFFGQGTRLTVV.

In regard to this clone: The sample holds other DNA sequences that translate to the same CDR3. The genes are TRBV29-1 and TRBJ1-3; TRBD1 agrees at 7 bases. Germline lookup yields CDR1 SQVTM and CDR2 ANQGSEA. This CDR3 has 15 amino acids. The junction had 10 bases not matched to a gene; V was cut back by 3 bases and J by 5 bases. The CDR3, as DNA: TGCAGCGTTGAGGGGACAGCCGGGGGCAGAAACACCATATATTTT. Amino acid sequence: CSVEGTAGGRNTIYF.